The clone carrying this T cell receptor (beta chain) came up a few times. A sample-barcoded 5' primer and a J-beta primer mix were used in a second PCR of roughly 7 to 12 cycles. MiXCR, applied by TCRdb to the 5' RACE reads, yields one record per CDR3 protein. The data show about 1 million distinct CDR3 sequences, around 45% seen once. The data derive from a study of blood T cells in healthy people across ages. The CDR3 is made up of 14 amino acids. The J segment lost 2 bases and the V segment lost 8 bases, leaving 9 bases of the junction unmatched. Germline V gives CDR1 DFQATT, CDR2 SNEGSKA (reference sequence).

The sequence came from a woman aged 60-75 years in good health. The chain employs TRBV20-1 and TRBJ2-7; 10 bases match TRBD2. The material sequenced was blood. The CDR3 DNA reads TGCAGTCCCCCTGGGACTAGCGTTACCTACGAGCAGTACTTC. It is translated as CSPPGTSVTYEQYF.